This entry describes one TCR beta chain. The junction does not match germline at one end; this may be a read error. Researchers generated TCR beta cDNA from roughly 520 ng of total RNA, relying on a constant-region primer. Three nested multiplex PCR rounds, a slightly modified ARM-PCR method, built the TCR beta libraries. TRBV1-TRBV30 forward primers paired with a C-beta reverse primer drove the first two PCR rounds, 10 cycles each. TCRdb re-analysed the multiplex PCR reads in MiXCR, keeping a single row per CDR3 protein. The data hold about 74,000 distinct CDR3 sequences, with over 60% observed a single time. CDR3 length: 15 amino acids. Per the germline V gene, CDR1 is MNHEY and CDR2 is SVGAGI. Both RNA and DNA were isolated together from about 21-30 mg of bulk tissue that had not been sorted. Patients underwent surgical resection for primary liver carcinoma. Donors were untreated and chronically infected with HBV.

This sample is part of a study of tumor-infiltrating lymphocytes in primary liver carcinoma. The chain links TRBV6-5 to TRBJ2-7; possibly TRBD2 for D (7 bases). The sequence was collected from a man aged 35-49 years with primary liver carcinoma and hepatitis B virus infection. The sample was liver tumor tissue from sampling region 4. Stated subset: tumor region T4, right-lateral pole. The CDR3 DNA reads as TGTGCCAGCAGTTACGTCGGGGGGCCCTCCTACGAGCGGTACTTC. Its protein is CASSYVGGPSYERYF.